This T cell receptor beta chain was sequenced in a study of vaccination and CD4 T cells after COVID-19. Study overall: The study enrolled six male and four female convalescents, two of whom were Hispanic. Typically, post-vaccine samples were obtained a median about 79 days after dose two, within a range of 14 to 241. Control cultures used a CEFX viral epitope pool, an HIV-1 Nef peptide pool, or no peptide.

Cultured CD4+ T cells had their DNA profiled by the Oncomine TCR Beta short-read assay. The genomic DNA was obtained from cultured CD4+ T cells by extraction with the QIAamp micro DNA kit. A single record per CDR3 protein comes from TCRdb applying MiXCR to the PCR reads. The sample includes approximately 11,000 distinct CDR3 sequences, about 40% seen only once; the top ten take under 25%. V gave up 1 base and J gave up 3 bases, with 6 bases separating them. From germline, CDR1 is SGHTA and CDR2 FQGTGA. The CDR3 runs to 13 residues. This clonotype has more than one count but fewer than ten. No antigen is known for it. This sample's treatment: roughly 10-day PBMC culture with coronavirus spike peptide pools or control peptides (ViraFEST assay). The unexposed donor provided CD4+ T cells, which were taken before the COVID-19 pandemic (2011-2018).

This TCR derives from a human donor in good health. The sample taken for sequencing was CD4+ T cells from blood, cultured in vitro. V usage is TRBV7-3 and J usage is TRBJ1-1, with D unresolved. CDR3 sequence: CASSLKPDTEAFF. The CDR3 region has the DNA TGTGCCAGCAGCTTAAAGCCGGACACTGAAGCTTTCTTT.